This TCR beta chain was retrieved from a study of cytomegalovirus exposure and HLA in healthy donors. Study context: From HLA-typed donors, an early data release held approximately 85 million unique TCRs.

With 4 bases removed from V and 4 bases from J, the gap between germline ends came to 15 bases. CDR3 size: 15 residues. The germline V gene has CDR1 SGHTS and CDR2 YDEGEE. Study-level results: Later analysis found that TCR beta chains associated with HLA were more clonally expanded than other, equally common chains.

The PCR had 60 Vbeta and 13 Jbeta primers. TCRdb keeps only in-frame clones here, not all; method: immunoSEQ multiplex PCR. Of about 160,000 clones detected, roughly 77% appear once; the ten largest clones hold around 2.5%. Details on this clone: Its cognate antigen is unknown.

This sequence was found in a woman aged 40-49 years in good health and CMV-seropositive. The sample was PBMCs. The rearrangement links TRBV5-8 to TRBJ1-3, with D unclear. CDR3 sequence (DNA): TGTGCCAGCAGCCTGGGTCGCGGGTCGGGAAACACCATATATTTT. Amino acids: CASSLGRGSGNTIYF.